The TCR beta chain under discussion was sequenced for a study of blood T cell repertoires in COVID-19. Study context: Material from acute and convalescent COVID-19 was sourced from the United States, Italy and Spain. Sample material is recorded as cDNA or gDNA derived from T cells, B-cell-depleted T cells, or PBMCs.

In the original workflow: Estimation of nucleated cell counts was performed using reference gene primer amplification. Sequenced by immunoSEQ multiplex PCR; TCRdb stores in-frame clones only, minus some. V and J calls and clone size follow that table, whereas D and trimming were derived from the DNA. The sample consists of some 140,000 clones, around 83% of them appearing once. V lost 7 bases and J lost 7, with 14 bases in between. This CDR3 is 14 amino acids long. Looked up from germline, CDR1 is LGHDT and CDR2 is YNNKEL (reference sequence). This sequence originates from a woman older than 75 with acute or convalescent COVID-19. Sequenced sample: peripheral blood. The genes are TRBV3-1 (or the pseudogene TRBV3-2) and TRBJ1-6, with TRBD1 as a possible D gene (6 bases). For the CDR3, the DNA is TGTGCCAGCACGGTATCTACAGGGAATTCACCCCTCCACTTT. Its translation: CASTVSTGNSPLHF.